These 27 T cell receptor beta chains originate from one sample sequenced in a study of T-cell reconstitution after alpha-beta-depleted transplantation in children. TCRbeta library construction was performed incorporating unique molecular identifiers. TCRdb passed the PCR reads through MiXCR, listing each CDR3 protein once. The sample shows around 200,000 distinct CDR3 sequences, 7.5% to 9.5% of them seen only once. Sample: PBMCs, mostly from graft donor cells, taken 360 days after TCRalphabeta/CD19-depleted stem cell transplant. These receptors originate from a male patient aged 2 to 10 who had a stem cell transplant for acute myeloid leukemia, so the T cells may come from the graft donor.

This chain links TRBV2 with TRBJ2-7; D remains ambiguous. CDR1 is SNHLY and CDR2 is FYNNEI in the germline V gene. The length of the CDR3 is 13 residues. Trimming shortened V by 2 bases and J by 0 bases, and 5 bases separated the two germline ends. CDR3 in amino acids: CASSELGSYEQYF. The DNA for the CDR3 is TGTGCCAGCAGTGAATTGGGCTCCTACGAGCAGTACTTC.

The sample holds many counts of this clonotype. The rearrangement uses TRBV7-8 and TRBJ2-7; tentative D call: TRBD1 (6 bases). V was clipped by 6 bases and J by 2 bases, with 17 bases between them. The CDR3 has 15 residues. Germline V gene lookup returns CDR1 SGHVS and CDR2 FQNEAQ. In nucleotides, the CDR3 is TGTGCCAGCAGTTTCAGGGGCGTAGGGGCCTACGAGCAGTACTTC. This gives the protein CASSFRGVGAYEQYF.

J is TRBJ2-2 and V is TRBV12-3 or TRBV12-4; tentatively, D is TRBD2 (7 bases). This CDR3 has 17 amino acids. V was trimmed by 8 bases and J by 1 base, leaving 20 bases between them. The CDR3 sequence is CASFDLGGDWNTGELFF. The CDR3 nucleotides are TGTGCCAGCTTTGATTTAGGGGGGGACTGGAACACCGGGGAGCTGTTTTTT.

As regards this clonotype: Being one base from a much bigger clone, this may be a read error. The J gene is TRBJ2-2, the V gene TRBV20-1, with 10 bases fitting TRBD1. The CDR3 consists of 16 residues. CDR1 is DFQATT and CDR2 is SNEGSKA in the germline V gene (reference sequence). The CDR3 coding sequence is TGCAGTCCTAGGAGAAGCGGGACAGGGGTAACCGGGGAGCTGTTTTTT. This translates into CSPRRSGTGVTGELFF.

The sample holds many counts of this clonotype. The chain employs TRBV10-3 and TRBJ1-5; D may be TRBD1 (6 bases). With 10 bases removed from V and 0 bases from J, the gap between germline ends came to 13 bases. This CDR3 contains 14 residues. Germline CDR1 reads ENHRY; CDR2 reads SYGVKD. CDR3 DNA: TGTGCCACACGAGGGGGGACTAGCAATCAGCCCCAGCATTTT. Its protein product is CATRGGTSNQPQHF.

This clonotype was seen only a few times. The V gene is TRBV12-3 or TRBV12-4, the J gene TRBJ2-7, with D perhaps matching TRBD1 (6 bases). The CDR3 consists of 13 residues. Trimming cost V 6 bases and J 9 bases, with 18 bases left between them. The CDR3 reads CASSRAKGVGQYF. CDR3 nucleotides: TGTGCCAGCAGCCGGGCCAAGGGGGTAGGGCAGTACTTC.

V gene TRBV7-3 combines with J gene TRBJ2-3; possibly TRBD1 or TRBD2 for D (5 bases each). Trimming took 5 bases from V and 2 from J, leaving 14 bases between them. Germline V CDR1 and CDR2: SGHTA, FQGTGA. This CDR3 contains 15 residues. CDR3 region: CASSHLGDVTDTQYF. DNA for the CDR3: TGTGCCAGCAGCCACCTGGGGGATGTCACAGATACGCAGTATTTT.

This clonotype has ten or more counts. The rearrangement links TRBV24-1 to TRBJ2-1; 11 nucleotides match TRBD2. The germline V gene encodes CDR1 KGHDR and CDR2 SFDVKD. After removal of 2 bases from V and 7 bases from J, the junction contained 6 bases not matched to a gene. CDR3 length: 16 residues. DNA for the CDR3: TGTGCCACCAGTGATTCCAGACTAGCGGGAAGGAATGAGCAGTTCTTC. Translated: CATSDSRLAGRNEQFF.

This clonotype was counted a few times. The genes are TRBV12-3 or TRBV12-4 and TRBJ1-2; possibly TRBD1 for D (5 bases). CDR3 length: 14 residues. Between the trimmed V and J ends, which lost 6 bases and 3 bases, there was a span of 14 bases. The CDR3 reads CASRHGRGYYGYTF. CDR3 nucleotides: TGTGCCAGCAGGCATGGGCGGGGCTACTATGGCTACACCTTC.

Many counts were recorded for this clonotype. The chain carries TRBV20-1 and TRBJ2-2; TRBD1 matches at 8 bases. Germline CDR1 reads DFQATT; CDR2 reads SNEGSKA (reference sequence). Germline trimming cut 5 bases from V and 1 base from J; bases unmatched to any gene: 6. The CDR3 is made up of 15 amino acids. The CDR3 loop is CSAGDRGENTGELFF. The CDR3 coding sequence is TGCAGTGCTGGTGACAGGGGAGAGAACACCGGGGAGCTGTTTTTT.

This clonotype came up many times. The rearrangement joins TRBV12-3 or TRBV12-4 to TRBJ1-1, with D unresolved. Trimming took 6 bases from V and 6 from J, leaving 23 bases between them. The CDR3 totals 16 residues. The CDR3 region has the DNA TGTGCCAGCAGGGCCGGCGGCCCGGGAGGCATACCTGAAGCTTTCTTT. It encodes CASRAGGPGGIPEAFF.

Here the CDR3 DNA reads TGTGCCACCAGTGAAATGGACAGGGGACTCTCCTACGAGCAGTACGTC. Its protein product is CATSEMDRGLSYEQYV. The rearrangement uses TRBV24-1 and TRBJ2-7; the match to TRBD1 covers 9 bases. After removal of 4 bases from V and 0 bases from J, the junction contained 6 bases not matched to a gene. The CDR3 covers 16 residues. The germline CDR1 and CDR2 sequences are KGHDR and SFDVKD.

This clonotype was recorded at least ten times. The rearrangement joins TRBV20-1 to TRBJ2-7; unclear D gene. The germline CDR1 and CDR2 sequences are DFQATT and SNEGSKA (reference sequence). With 2 bases removed from V and 1 base from J, the gap between germline ends came to 6 bases. CDR3 length: 12 residues. The CDR3 is CSARLVSYEQYF. As DNA, the CDR3 is TGCAGTGCTAGACTAGTATCCTACGAGCAGTACTTC.

This clonotype was found many times. The chain recombines TRBV4-2 with TRBJ2-1; no reliable D call. The CDR3 spans 15 residues. Germline V lookup: CDR1 LGHNA, CDR2 YNFKEQ. Trimming left V 1 base short and J 0 bases short, with 7 bases between. CDR3: CASSQVTDSYNEQFF. The DNA of the CDR3 is TGTGCCAGCAGCCAAGTCACTGACTCCTACAATGAGCAGTTCTTC.

This clonotype was counted between two and nine times. J is TRBJ1-5 and V is TRBV19; unclear D gene. Germline CDR1 is LNHDA and CDR2 is SQIVND (reference sequence). CDR3 length equals 14 residues. Trimming shortened V by 1 base and J by 4 bases, and 8 bases separated the two germline ends. The DNA for the CDR3 is TGTGCCAGTAGTATAGTACGGGGAAATCAGCCCCAGCATTTT. It specifies CASSIVRGNQPQHF.

This clonotype was picked up a small number of times. The chain combines TRBV6-2 or TRBV6-3 with TRBJ2-3, with TRBD1 as a possible D gene (6 bases). Germline lookup yields CDR1 MNHEY and CDR2 SVGEGT. The V and J ends lost 8 bases and 4 bases respectively, with 10 bases between them. This CDR3 is 12 amino acids long. CDR3 residues: CASWDTPDTQYF. In nucleotides, the CDR3 is TGTGCCAGCTGGGACACCCCAGATACGCAGTATTTT.

The chain links TRBV20-1 to TRBJ2-3; 7 nucleotides match TRBD2. This CDR3 region has 14 residues. V lost 5 bases to trimming and J lost 1 base; unmatched junction nucleotides: 6. CDR1 and CDR2 from the germline V gene are DFQATT and SNEGSKA (reference sequence). CDR3 region: CSAGRGAGTDTQYF. The CDR3 nucleotides read TGCAGTGCTGGGAGGGGAGCGGGCACAGATACGCAGTATTTT.

This clonotype was detected only a few times. The V call is TRBV10-3, the J call TRBJ2-1; either TRBD1 or TRBD2 may supply D (5 bases each). The CDR3 contains 11 residues. V was shortened by 4 bases and J by 10 bases, with 8 bases between the two germline ends. Germline assignment: CDR1 ENHRY and CDR2 SYGVKD. Here the CDR3 reads CAISGGLEQFF. The CDR3 region has the DNA TGTGCCATCAGTGGGGGGTTGGAGCAGTTCTTC.

This clonotype has a handful of counts. In DNA form, the CDR3 reads TGTGCCAGTGCCGGACAGCTACAAGAGACCCAGTACTTC. It codes for CASAGQLQETQYF. The chain uses TRBV19 and TRBJ2-5; TRBD1 is a possible D gene (6 bases). Germline assignment: CDR1 LNHDA and CDR2 SQIVND (reference sequence). This CDR3 spans 13 amino acids. Deletions cut 8 bases from V and 2 bases from J, with 12 bases between.

This clonotype was picked up many times. The chain is built from TRBV12-3 or TRBV12-4 and TRBJ2-1; TRBD2 agrees at 8 bases. V gave up 7 bases and J gave up 10 bases; unmatched junction bases: 3. This CDR3 is built from 11 residues. CDR3 region: CASIRGREQFF. The CDR3 region has the DNA TGTGCCAGCATCCGCGGGAGGGAGCAGTTCTTC.

This clonotype was picked up many times. The chain recombines TRBV27 with TRBJ2-3; D not certain. The CDR3 runs 15 residues. Trimming shortened V by 4 bases and J by 7 bases, and 18 bases separated the two germline ends. CDR1 is MNHEY, CDR2 SMNVEV, per germline (reference sequence). CDR3 loop: CASSSPFLLRNTQYF. CDR3 DNA sequence: TGTGCCAGCAGTTCCCCATTTCTTCTACGGAATACGCAGTATTTT.

This clonotype was seen many times. This chain connects TRBV20-1 to TRBJ2-5, with 7 bases fitting TRBD1. The CDR3 sequence is 15 residues long. The trim removed 3 bases at V and 5 bases at J, leaving 12 bases unmatched. Germline-derived CDR1 and CDR2 are DFQATT and SNEGSKA (reference sequence). The CDR3 sequence is CSARAPQGHRETQYF. Here the CDR3 DNA reads TGCAGTGCTAGGGCCCCACAGGGGCATAGGGAGACCCAGTACTTC.

The sample holds many counts of this clonotype. This chain links TRBV7-2 with TRBJ1-4, with no clear D. There are 13 residues in the CDR3. Trimming pared 6 bases from V and 0 bases from J, leaving 5 bases between. Germline V gene sequence: CDR1 SGHTA, CDR2 FQGNSA. The CDR3 nucleotides are TGTGCCAGCAGTCGATCAACTAATGAAAAACTGTTTTTT. Protein: CASSRSTNEKLFF.

This clonotype was seen repeatedly, ten times or more. J is TRBJ2-1 and V is TRBV6-5; TRBD2 matches 10 bases. This CDR3 spans 16 amino acids. Germline V gene sequence: CDR1 MNHEY, CDR2 SVGAGI. V was pared by 2 bases and J by 10 bases, with 11 bases of the junction left unmatched. The CDR3 is CASSYVWLAGAGEQFF. The CDR3 DNA follows: TGTGCCAGCAGTTACGTGTGGCTAGCGGGAGCAGGAGAGCAGTTCTTC.

The sample holds many counts of this clonotype. V gene TRBV12-3 or TRBV12-4 combines with J gene TRBJ2-1; 14 bases line up with TRBD2. V lost 2 bases to trimming and J lost 10 bases; unmatched junction nucleotides: 7. The CDR3 covers 16 residues. CDR3 protein: CASSLPGLAGVREQFF. CDR3 nucleotide sequence: TGTGCCAGCAGTTTACCGGGACTAGCGGGAGTTAGGGAGCAGTTCTTC.

The V call is TRBV15, the J call TRBJ1-1; D might be TRBD1 (5 bases). This CDR3 comprises 16 residues. Per germline, CDR1 LNHNV and CDR2 YYDKDF (reference sequence). The ends were cut back, 0 bases at V and 0 bases at J, with 11 bases in the middle. The CDR3 nucleotides read TGTGCCACCAGCAGAGATCCCGGGACGGTGAACACTGAAGCTTTCTTT. Its translation: CATSRDPGTVNTEAFF.

This clonotype showed up many times. V and J are TRBV20-1 and TRBJ2-1; D may be TRBD1 or TRBD2 (5 bases each). The CDR3 is 16 amino acids. CDR1 and CDR2 from the germline V gene are DFQATT and SNEGSKA (reference sequence). V was clipped by 6 bases and J by 1 base, with 19 bases between them. DNA for the CDR3: TGCAGTGCAATGTCATTGGGGAGACAGTCCTACAATGAGCAGTTCTTC. Translated, it gives CSAMSLGRQSYNEQFF.